These 13 T cell receptor beta chains came from one sample sequenced in a study of cytomegalovirus exposure and HLA in healthy donors. 13 Jbeta primers and 60 Vbeta primers were used for the PCR. Libraries were prepared by immunoSEQ multiplex PCR; TCRdb keeps only in-frame clonotypes and omits some of them. The sample lists approximately 190,000 clones; roughly 80% were seen once. Sequencing was done on a sample of PBMCs. These receptor sequences come from a man aged 50-59 years in good health and CMV-seronegative.

The rearrangement uses TRBV7-9 and TRBJ1-2; TRBD1 might be the D (5 bases). From germline, CDR1 is SEHNR and CDR2 FQNEAQ (reference sequence). The V and J ends lost 5 bases and 6 bases respectively, with 10 bases between them. The CDR3 length is 12 residues. CDR3 sequence: CASSRPGDGYTF. The CDR3, as DNA: TGTGCCAGCAGCCGTCCGGGGGATGGCTACACCTTC.

The V call is TRBV15, the J call TRBJ1-2; tentative D call: TRBD1 (5 bases). The V end was cut by 4 bases, the J end by 7 bases, with 10 bases between. This CDR3 region has 12 residues. Germline loops: CDR1 LNHNV, CDR2 YYDKDF (reference sequence). CDR3 nucleotides: TGTGCCACCAGCAAGAGTCAGGGTGGCTACACCTTC. Protein: CATSKSQGGYTF.

The chain links TRBV28 to TRBJ1-2; D might be TRBD1 (5 bases). The CDR3 is made up of 13 amino acids. Trimming removed 3 bases from V and 7 bases from J, with 12 bases in between. The germline gives CDR1 MDHEN, CDR2 SYDVKM. Here the CDR3 reads CASSLQARAGYTF. CDR3 in DNA: TGTGCCAGCAGTTTGCAAGCCAGGGCTGGCTACACCTTC.

The chain employs TRBV4-3 and TRBJ2-3; 8 nucleotides agree with TRBD2. The trim removed 3 bases at V and 0 bases at J, leaving 5 bases unmatched. The CDR3 is made up of 16 amino acids. CDR1 and CDR2 (germline): LGHNA, YSLEER. The CDR3 loop is CASSQGPSGSTDTQYF. DNA of the CDR3: TGCGCCAGCAGCCAGGGACCTAGCGGGAGCACAGATACGCAGTATTTT.

This sequence joins TRBV10-3 and TRBJ2-5, with 7 bases matching TRBD2. The CDR3 spans 14 residues. V was pared by 11 bases and J by 2 bases, with 11 bases of the junction left unmatched. CDR1 is ENHRY and CDR2 is SYGVKD in the germline V gene. The CDR3 coding sequence is TGTGCCTCCAAGGCGGGGGACGGGCAAGAGACCCAGTACTTC. Translated: CASKAGDGQETQYF.

In DNA, the CDR3 is TGTGCCAGCAGCGCGGGCCCCTTACCCTCTGGAAACACCATATATTTT. Amino acids: CASSAGPLPSGNTIYF. The gene calls are TRBV11-2 and TRBJ1-3, with D hard to call. Germline V lookup: CDR1 SGHAT, CDR2 FQNNGV. This CDR3 has 16 amino acids. V was trimmed by 5 bases and J by 0 bases, leaving 14 bases between them.

The chain recombines TRBV5-1 with TRBJ2-1; possible D gene TRBD2, 6 bases. This CDR3 region has 13 residues. CDR1 and CDR2 (germline): SGHRS, YFSETQ. Trimming shortened V by 4 bases and J by 2 bases, and 7 bases separated the two germline ends. The CDR3 DNA is TGCGCCAGCAGCCCGGGGGCCTACAATGAGCAGTTCTTC. Its protein is CASSPGAYNEQFF.

The chain combines TRBV10-2 with TRBJ2-7; TRBD2 might be the D (6 bases). Trimming stripped 6 bases from V and 2 bases from J, with 11 bases between. The V gene's germline CDR1 is WSHSY and CDR2 SAAADI. The CDR3 consists of 13 residues. The CDR3 sequence: CASRLAVPYEQYF. CDR3 sequence (DNA): TGCGCCAGCAGATTAGCGGTCCCCTACGAGCAGTACTTC.

The chain links TRBV7-8 to TRBJ2-5; no clear D gene. The CDR3 is made up of 16 amino acids. Germline CDR1 is SGHVS and CDR2 is FQNEAQ. The germline V and J ends were trimmed by 5 bases and 2 bases, with 18 bases remaining between them. The CDR3 coding sequence is TGTGCCAGCAGCCCCACCGAGCGATCCTTTCAAGAGACCCAGTACTTC. It is translated as CASSPTERSFQETQYF.

CDR3 DNA: TGTGCAAGTCGCTTAGTTTCCGGGACAGGGGGATCGAACACTGAAGCTTTCTTT. It codes for CASRLVSGTGGSNTEAFF. The chain links TRBV12-2 to TRBJ1-1; the D segment call TRBD1 is taken from the table without a DNA check. TRBV12-2 is a pseudogene. The CDR3 extends over 18 amino acids.

The gene calls are TRBV7-9 and TRBJ1-2; TRBD1 matches at 7 bases. The germline V gene encodes CDR1 SEHNR and CDR2 FQNEAQ (reference sequence). The CDR3 is 15 residues long. V shed 5 bases and J 4 bases; nucleotides not matched to a gene: 10. This CDR3 is CASSPRDRGFYGYTF. For the CDR3, the DNA is TGTGCCAGCAGCCCTCGGGACAGAGGATTCTATGGCTACACCTTC.

This chain joins TRBV7-2 and TRBJ2-3, with 12 bases fitting TRBD2. V shed 1 base, J shed 3 bases, and the junction held 8 bases outside the gene matches. Germline lookup yields CDR1 SGHTA and CDR2 FQGNSA. The CDR3 extends over 18 amino acids. The CDR3 spells CASSLGPLAGGRTDTQYF. The CDR3 region has the DNA TGTGCCAGCAGCTTAGGACCTCTAGCGGGGGGGCGGACAGATACGCAGTATTTT.

This clone was observed once. The genes are TRBV11-2 and TRBJ2-7, with 9 bases identical to TRBD1. V lost 1 base to trimming and J lost 3 bases; unmatched junction nucleotides: 1. The CDR3 runs to 14 residues. CDR1 SGHAT and CDR2 FQNNGV come from the germline V gene. CDR3 sequence reads: CASSLGGQGYEQYF. The CDR3 DNA reads as TGTGCCAGCAGCTTAGGGGGACAGGGCTACGAGCAGTACTTC.